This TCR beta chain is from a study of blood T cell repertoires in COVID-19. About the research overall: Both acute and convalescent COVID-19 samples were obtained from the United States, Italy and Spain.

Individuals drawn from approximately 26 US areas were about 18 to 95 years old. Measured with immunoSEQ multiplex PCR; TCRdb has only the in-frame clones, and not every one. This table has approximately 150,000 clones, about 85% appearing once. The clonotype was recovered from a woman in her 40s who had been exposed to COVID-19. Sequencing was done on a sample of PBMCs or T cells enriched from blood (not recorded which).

In DNA, the CDR3 is TGCGCCAGCAGCCAGGATTCCGGGACAGGGGTGGGGCAGTTCTTC. This translates into CASSQDSGTGVGQFF. The V gene is TRBV4-3, the J gene TRBJ2-1; 10 bases are a match to TRBD1. Germline-derived CDR1 and CDR2 are LGHNA and YSLEER. The CDR3 runs 15 residues. The V gene end was trimmed by 3 bases and the J gene end by 12 bases; junction bases not matched to a gene: 11.